Shown below are 15 T cell receptor beta chains from a single sample sequenced in a study of beta chain features in type 1 diabetes. Of the isolated RNA, all was reverse transcribed, and so the sequenced material was expressed TCRB transcripts. Clones were sequenced by immunoSEQ multiplex PCR, and TCRdb holds only the in-frame ones, with some missing. Among almost 250,000 clones listed, around an eighth were seen once. Sequencing was done on a sample of naive CD4+ T cells from blood. These receptors came from a woman aged 40 to 50 in good health.

This chain connects TRBV2 to TRBJ1-1; D is possibly TRBD1 (5 bases). Germline assignment: CDR1 SNHLY and CDR2 FYNNEI. This CDR3 region has 13 residues. V lost 8 bases and J 7 bases, leaving 17 bases between the germline ends. The CDR3 DNA is TGTGCCAGCCATCTAAGGGGTTTCGTTGAAGCTTTCTTT. Protein sequence: CASHLRGFVEAFF.

The sample holds a few counts of this clone. This sample also contains other DNA sequences that code for the same CDR3. The V gene is TRBV5-1, the J gene TRBJ1-2; TRBD1 agrees at 8 bases. Trimming removed 0 bases from V and 2 bases from J; junction bases left unmatched: 3. Germline CDR1 reads SGHRS; CDR2 reads YFSETQ. The CDR3 loop spans 15 amino acids. The CDR3 DNA is TGCGCCAGCAGCTTGGGACAGGGGTCGAACTATGGCTACACCTTC. Protein: CASSLGQGSNYGYTF.

The sample holds a few counts of this clone. V and J are TRBV6-5 and TRBJ2-3, with D tentatively TRBD2 (7 bases). The V and J ends lost 0 bases and 3 bases respectively, with 13 bases between them. The germline V gene has CDR1 MNHEY and CDR2 SVGAGI. There are 16 residues in the CDR3. The CDR3 DNA is TGTGCCAGCAGTTACTCGAAGGGGGGGCCTACAGATACGCAGTATTTT. Translation: CASSYSKGGPTDTQYF.

The chain joins TRBV6-1 to TRBJ1-2, with TRBD1 matching over 8 bases. The germline V gene encodes CDR1 MNHNS and CDR2 SASEGT. The CDR3 length is 14 residues. V lost 6 bases, J lost 5 bases, and 8 bases stayed unmatched. CDR3 nucleotide sequence: TGTGCCAGCAGGGACGGGACAGGCTTATATGGCTACACCTTC. Its protein is CASRDGTGLYGYTF.

J is TRBJ2-4 and V is TRBV23-1, with 7 bases lining up with TRBD1. TRBV23-1 is annotated as an ORF whose role is uncertain. This CDR3 is 15 amino acids long. V lost 2 bases to trimming and J lost 4 bases; unmatched junction nucleotides: 5. CDR3 in amino acids: CASSQRDRAKNIQYF. The CDR3 nucleotides read TGCGCCAGCAGTCAACGGGACAGAGCTAAAAACATTCAGTACTTC.

This clone was recorded a few times. V usage is TRBV7-2 and J usage is TRBJ2-7; 12 bases are shared with TRBD2. This CDR3 contains 16 residues. Germline lookup yields CDR1 SGHTA and CDR2 FQGNSA. The trim removed 2 bases at V and 6 bases at J, leaving 8 bases unmatched. CDR3 bases: TGTGCCAGCAGCTTAAGGACTAGCGGGGATCTCGTCGAGCAGTACTTC. Amino acids: CASSLRTSGDLVEQYF.

This clone was found a few times. The chain joins TRBV18 to TRBJ1-2, with D maybe TRBD1 (5 bases). The CDR3 has 14 residues. Germline CDR1 and CDR2: KGHSH and LQKENI. V dropped 6 bases and J dropped 3 bases, with 14 bases sitting between them. This CDR3 reads CASSPTDSHYGYTF. CDR3 DNA sequence: TGTGCCAGCTCCCCGACAGATTCACACTATGGCTACACCTTC.

This clone was seen a few times. The V and J genes are TRBV7-2 and TRBJ2-5; TRBD2 agrees at 7 bases. CDR1 and CDR2 (germline): SGHTA, FQGNSA. This CDR3 has 16 residues. V was pared by 0 bases and J by 1 base, with 5 bases of the junction left unmatched. CDR3 loop: CASSLAVGGSQETQYF. The DNA for the CDR3 is TGTGCCAGCAGCTTAGCGGTGGGGGGGTCCCAAGAGACCCAGTACTTC.

This clone has a handful of counts. The chain combines TRBV12-5 with TRBJ2-5; tentatively, D is TRBD1 (5 bases). The V and J ends lost 2 bases and 11 bases respectively, with 21 bases between them. This CDR3 has 15 amino acids. Germline CDR1 reads LGHNT; CDR2 reads FRNRAP. The CDR3 spells CASGLPSQGRGEQYF. DNA of the CDR3: TGTGCTAGTGGTTTGCCCAGTCAGGGAAGGGGTGAGCAGTACTTC.

V gene TRBV27 combines with J gene TRBJ2-7; unclear D gene. Trimming removed 5 bases from V and 0 bases from J, with 8 bases in between. Germline V gene sequence: CDR1 MNHEY, CDR2 SMNVEV (reference sequence). The CDR3 is 13 residues long. The CDR3 coding sequence is TGTGCCAGCAGTATGTATATCTCCTACGAGCAGTACTTC. Residues: CASSMYISYEQYF.

The gene calls are TRBV5-1 and TRBJ2-3, with 8 nucleotides matching TRBD2. CDR3 length: 15 amino acids. From germline, CDR1 is SGHRS and CDR2 YFSETQ. The ends lost 3 bases at V and 3 bases at J; junction bases unmatched: 6. Written as DNA, the CDR3 is TGCGCCAGCAGCTCCCGGGGGGGAGGAACAGATACGCAGTATTTT. Translated: CASSSRGGGTDTQYF.

This clone was counted only a few times. The genes are TRBV7-9 and TRBJ1-4, with TRBD1 as a possible D gene (6 bases). Trimming took off 0 bases at V and 11 bases at J, with 13 bases between the two ends. CDR1 is SEHNR and CDR2 is FQNEAQ in the germline V gene (reference sequence). This CDR3 is built from 14 residues. The CDR3 coding sequence is TGTGCCAGCAGCTTAGCTTATCCAGGGGACAAACTGTTTTTT. Protein sequence: CASSLAYPGDKLFF. Variable domain in full (rest from reference TRBV7-9 and TRBJ1-4): DTGVSQNPRHKITKRGQNVTFRCDPISEHNRLYWYRQTLGQGPEFLTYFQNEAQLEKSRLLSDRFSAERPKGSFSTLEIQRTEQGDSAMYLCASSLAYPGDKLFFGSGTQLSVL.

This clone was picked up one time. The J gene is TRBJ2-3, the V gene TRBV14; D is perhaps TRBD2 (7 bases). The CDR3 length is 17 residues. Trimming took off 3 bases at V and 2 bases at J, with 18 bases between the two ends. Germline-derived CDR1 and CDR2 are SGHDN and FVKESK. In nucleotides, the CDR3 is TGTGCCAGCAGCCACTATGGGCTCGGGGGGCACACAGATACGCAGTATTTT. Protein: CASSHYGLGGHTDTQYF.

This clone has a handful of counts. V and J are TRBV5-1 and TRBJ2-1; D possibly corresponds to TRBD1 (5 bases). V lost 4 bases to trimming and J lost 7 bases, with 18 bases between them. The CDR3 runs to 15 residues. Germline assignment: CDR1 SGHRS and CDR2 YFSETQ. CDR3 bases: TGCGCCAGCAGCAAGGTCAGGGTGGGATCAAATGAGCAGTTCTTC. Translation gives CASSKVRVGSNEQFF.

The rearrangement links TRBV6-6 to TRBJ2-1; possible D gene TRBD2, 5 bases. CDR1 is MNHNY and CDR2 is SVGAGI in the germline V gene (reference sequence). The CDR3 runs to 12 residues. Trimming took off 8 bases at V and 15 bases at J, with 20 bases between the two ends. CDR3 sequence (DNA): TGTGCCAGCTCCCAAGCGGTGGGATTGCGGTTCTTC. Amino acid sequence: CASSQAVGLRFF.